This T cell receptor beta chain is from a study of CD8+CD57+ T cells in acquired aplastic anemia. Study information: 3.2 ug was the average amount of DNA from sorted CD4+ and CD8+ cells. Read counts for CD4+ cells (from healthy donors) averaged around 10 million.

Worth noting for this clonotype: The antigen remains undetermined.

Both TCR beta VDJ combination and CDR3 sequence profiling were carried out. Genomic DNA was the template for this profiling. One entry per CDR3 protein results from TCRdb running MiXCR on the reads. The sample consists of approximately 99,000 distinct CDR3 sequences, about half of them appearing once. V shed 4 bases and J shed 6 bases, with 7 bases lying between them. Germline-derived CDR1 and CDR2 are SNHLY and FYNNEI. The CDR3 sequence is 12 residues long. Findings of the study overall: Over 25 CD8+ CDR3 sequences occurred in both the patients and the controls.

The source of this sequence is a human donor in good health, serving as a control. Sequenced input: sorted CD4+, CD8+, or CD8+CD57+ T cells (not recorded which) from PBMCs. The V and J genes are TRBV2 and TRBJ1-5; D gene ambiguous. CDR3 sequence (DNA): TGTGCCAGCAGTGTACCGGTTCAGCCCCAGCATTTT. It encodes CASSVPVQPQHF.